The 10 T cell receptor beta chains presented below share a single source sample, sequenced in a study of regulatory T cells in long-lasting Graves disease. The sample's time point: newly diagnosed GD, antithyroid drugs for less than 3 months. With RNA extracted from PBMCs as input, the TCR library was made. According to the study, TCR beta libraries were built with iRepertoire HTBI primers and CDR3-region Arm-PCR. MiXCR, applied by TCRdb to the multiplex PCR reads, yields one record per CDR3 protein. This sample has about 460,000 distinct CDR3 sequences; around 15% occur once, and the top ten carry 17%. This sample was also put to use in a study of T cells in Graves' hyperthyroidism and ophthalmopathy.

Sequencing used peripheral blood mononuclear cells (PBMCs), obtained at new diagnosis, from a patient treated with antithyroid drugs. These receptors were collected from a woman in her 50s with Graves disease.

This clonotype came up many times. V usage is TRBV27 and J usage is TRBJ1-4; maybe TRBD1 (6 bases). Trimming pared 5 bases from V and 8 bases from J, leaving 18 bases between. Germline lookup yields CDR1 MNHEY and CDR2 SMNVEV (reference sequence). The CDR3 spans 15 residues. The CDR3 nucleotides read TGTGCCAGCAGTCCAGGGGTGGGTATAGAAGAAAAACTGTTTTTT. It codes for CASSPGVGIEEKLFF.

CDR3: CASSYLGQGINEQFF. CDR3 nucleotide sequence: TGTGCCAGTAGTTATTTGGGACAGGGAATCAATGAGCAGTTCTTC. The chain recombines TRBV19 with TRBJ2-1; 9 bases fit TRBD1. The CDR3 covers 15 residues. The germline gives CDR1 LNHDA, CDR2 SQIVND (reference sequence). Unmatched junction bases numbered 8, after V lost 5 bases and J lost 6 bases.

This clonotype was seen many times. The chain is built from TRBV3-1 and TRBJ2-1; D is undetermined. The CDR3 length is 15 residues. The V end lost 0 bases, the J end lost 5 bases, and 11 bases lay between the germline ends. From germline, CDR1 is LGHDT and CDR2 YNNKEL (reference sequence). This chain's CDR3 is CASSQDIRRNNEQFF. CDR3 in DNA: TGTGCCAGCAGCCAAGATATTCGGCGAAACAATGAGCAGTTCTTC.

The gene calls are TRBV20-1 and TRBJ2-7, with a weak D call TRBD2 (6 bases). The CDR3 is 18 amino acids. Between the trimmed V and J ends, which lost 0 bases and 3 bases, there was a span of 24 bases. Germline loops: CDR1 DFQATT, CDR2 SNEGSKA (reference sequence). The CDR3, as DNA: TGCAGTGCTAGAGATCTGGCTCCAGGGACCGGGGGTTACTACGAGCAGTACTTC. It yields the protein CSARDLAPGTGGYYEQYF.

This clonotype was counted many times. The chain combines TRBV28 with TRBJ2-1; TRBD2 matches 8 bases. CDR1 MDHEN and CDR2 SYDVKM come from the germline V gene. This CDR3 is built from 15 residues. Losses at the gene ends were 6 bases for V and 4 bases for J; bases not matched to a gene: 8. The CDR3 DNA follows: TGTGCCAGCAGCGCGACTAGCGTGGCTTACAATGAGCAGTTCTTC. Encoded protein: CASSATSVAYNEQFF.

J is TRBJ2-1 and V is TRBV9; 10 positions agree with TRBD2. Germline CDR1 and CDR2: SGDLS and YYNGEE. J lost 5 bases, V lost 4 bases, and 6 bases had no gene match. The CDR3 spans 15 residues. CDR3 protein: CASSSGTSANNEQFF. The DNA of the CDR3 is TGTGCCAGCAGCTCCGGGACTAGCGCCAACAATGAGCAGTTCTTC.

There are a few counts of this clonotype. This chain links TRBV6-2 or TRBV6-3 with TRBJ1-3, with unresolved D. The CDR3 is 16 residues long. The germline CDR1 and CDR2 sequences are MNHEY and SVGEGT. V shed 0 bases and J shed 1 base, with 10 bases lying between them. The CDR3 nucleotides are TGTGCCAGCAGTTACTCGGGAGAGGCGTCTGGAAACACCATATATTTT. It codes for CASSYSGEASGNTIYF.

This clonotype was detected ten times or more. J is TRBJ2-1 and V is TRBV28, with a tentative D call TRBD2 (5 bases). Germline V gives CDR1 MDHEN, CDR2 SYDVKM. The CDR3 is 15 amino acids. Trimming removed 6 bases from V and 4 bases from J, with 16 bases in between. The CDR3 coding sequence is TGTGCCAGCAGCACCTCCGGAGGAGGTTACAATGAGCAGTTCTTC. This encodes CASSTSGGGYNEQFF.

This clonotype was counted many times. The CDR3 is CATHKQGRGETQYF. The DNA for the CDR3 is TGTGCCACCCACAAGCAGGGACGTGGGGAGACCCAGTACTTC. The chain couples TRBV6-1 to TRBJ2-5; D may correspond to TRBD1 or TRBD2 (5 bases each). V lost 10 bases, J lost 5 bases, and 20 bases lay in between. CDR1 is MNHNS and CDR2 is SASEGT in the germline V gene. The CDR3 totals 14 residues.

Turning to this clonotype: A much larger clone is a single base away; this may be a read error. The gene calls are TRBV5-1 and TRBJ2-1; TRBD2 matches at 8 bases. The CDR3 covers 17 residues. Germline lookup yields CDR1 SGHRS and CDR2 YFSETQ. The CDR3 sequence: CASMGGDSGVFYNEQSF. In nucleotides, the CDR3 is TGCGCCAGCATGGGTGGCGATAGCGGGGTATTTTACAATGAGCAGTCCTTC.